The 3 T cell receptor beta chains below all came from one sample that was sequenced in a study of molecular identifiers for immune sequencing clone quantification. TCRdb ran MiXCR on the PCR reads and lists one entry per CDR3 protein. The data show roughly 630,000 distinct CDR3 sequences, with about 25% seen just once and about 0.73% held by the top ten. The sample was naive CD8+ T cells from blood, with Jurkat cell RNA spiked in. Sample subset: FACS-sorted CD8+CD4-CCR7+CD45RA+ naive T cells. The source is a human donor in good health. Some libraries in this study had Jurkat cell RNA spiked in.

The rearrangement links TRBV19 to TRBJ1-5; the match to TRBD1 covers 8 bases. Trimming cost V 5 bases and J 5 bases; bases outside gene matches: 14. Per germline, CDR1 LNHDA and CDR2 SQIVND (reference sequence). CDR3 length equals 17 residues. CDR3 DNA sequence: TGTGCCAGTAGTCCCGAGCCGGACAGGGCTGGCGATCAGCCCCAGCATTTT. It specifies CASSPEPDRAGDQPQHF.

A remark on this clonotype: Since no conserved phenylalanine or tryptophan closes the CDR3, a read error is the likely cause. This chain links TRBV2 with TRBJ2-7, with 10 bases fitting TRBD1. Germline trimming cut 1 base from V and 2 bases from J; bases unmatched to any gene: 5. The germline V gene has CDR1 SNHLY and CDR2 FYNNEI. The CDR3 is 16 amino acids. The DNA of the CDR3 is TGTGCCAGCAGTGAAGGAGACAGGGGGCGCGCCTACGAGCAGTACCTC. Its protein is CASSEGDRGRAYEQYL.

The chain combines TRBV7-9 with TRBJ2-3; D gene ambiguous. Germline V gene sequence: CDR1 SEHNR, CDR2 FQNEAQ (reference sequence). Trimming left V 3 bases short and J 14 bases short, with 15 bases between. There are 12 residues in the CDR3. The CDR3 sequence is CASSFTGPVGYF. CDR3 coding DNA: TGTGCCAGCAGCTTTACCGGCCCAGTGGGGTATTTT. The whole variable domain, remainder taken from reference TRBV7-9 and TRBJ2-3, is DTGVSQNPRHKITKRGQNVTFRCDPISEHNRLYWYRQTLGQGPEFLTYFQNEAQLEKSRLLSDRFSAERPKGSFSTLEIQRTEQGDSAMYLCASSFTGPVGYFGPGTRLTVL.